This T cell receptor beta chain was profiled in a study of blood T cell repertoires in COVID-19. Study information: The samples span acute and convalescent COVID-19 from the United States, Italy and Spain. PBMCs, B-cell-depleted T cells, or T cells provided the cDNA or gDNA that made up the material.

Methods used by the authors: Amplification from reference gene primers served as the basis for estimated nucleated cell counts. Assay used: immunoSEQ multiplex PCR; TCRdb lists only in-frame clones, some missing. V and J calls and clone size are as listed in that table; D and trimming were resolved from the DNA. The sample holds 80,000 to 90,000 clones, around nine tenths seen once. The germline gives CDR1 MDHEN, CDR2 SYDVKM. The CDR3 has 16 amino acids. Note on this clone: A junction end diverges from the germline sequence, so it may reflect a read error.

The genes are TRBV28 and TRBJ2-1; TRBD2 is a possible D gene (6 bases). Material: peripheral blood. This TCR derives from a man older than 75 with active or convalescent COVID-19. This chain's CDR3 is CASTLRDFWSGNEQFF. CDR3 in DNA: TGTGCCAGCACTTTACGGGACTTCTGGAGTGGTAATGAGCAGTTCTTC.